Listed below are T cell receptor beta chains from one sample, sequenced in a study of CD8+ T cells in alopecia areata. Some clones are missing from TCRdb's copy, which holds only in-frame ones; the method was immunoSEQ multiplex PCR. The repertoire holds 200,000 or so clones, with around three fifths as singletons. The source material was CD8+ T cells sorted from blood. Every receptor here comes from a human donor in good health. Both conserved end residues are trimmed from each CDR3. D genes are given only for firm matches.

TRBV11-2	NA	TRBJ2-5	ASSLGGADQY
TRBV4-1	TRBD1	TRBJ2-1	ASSETGAELEEQF
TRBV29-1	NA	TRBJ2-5	SVEEGSGQSQY
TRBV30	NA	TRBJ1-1	ASFDSWGNTEAF
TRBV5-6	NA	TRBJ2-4	ASSLGPAPYPTNIQY
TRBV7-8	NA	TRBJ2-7	ASSLARRTGDEQY
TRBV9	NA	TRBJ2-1	ASSVEGLSYNEQF
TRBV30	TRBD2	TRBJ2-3	AWERDSTDTQY
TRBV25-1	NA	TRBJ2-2	ASSVKDPGERNTGELF
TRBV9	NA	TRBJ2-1	ASSVVGIEQF
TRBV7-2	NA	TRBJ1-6	ASSLPGIGSPLH
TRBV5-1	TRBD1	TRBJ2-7	ASSLVGQGNDEQY
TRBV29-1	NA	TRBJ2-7	SASGPQGEQY
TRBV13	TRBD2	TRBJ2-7	ASSLGGTSGGARWGEQY
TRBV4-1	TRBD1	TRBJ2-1	ASTGRDRTNEQF
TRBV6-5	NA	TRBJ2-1	ASSLDNINEQF
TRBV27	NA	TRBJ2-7	ASSVRMLDYEQY
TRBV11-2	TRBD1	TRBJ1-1	ASSLGGTVSSTEAF